This is a list of T cell receptor beta chains from one sample in a study of blood T cell repertoires in COVID-19. Only in-frame clones appear in the TCRdb table, and some are missing; sequencing was by immunoSEQ multiplex PCR. The profile covers 150,000 or so clones, with roughly nine tenths appearing a single time and about 4.1% taken by the ten largest. Sequencing input: PBMCs or T cells enriched from blood (not recorded which). These receptors were collected from a woman between 35 and 50 years old who had been exposed to COVID-19. Each CDR3 is given with its conserved first and last residue. A D gene is named only where the DNA matches it firmly. The listing skips clone size in some rows; elsewhere it reads once, few, many or a size class.

>TRBV29-1|NA|TRBJ2-3|NA
CSVVSPGTFPSTDTQYF
TGCAGCGTTGTTTCTCCTGGGACTTTTCCTAGCACAGATACGCAGTATTTT
>TRBV5-1|NA|TRBJ2-1|NA
CASSLGGNEQFF
TGCGCCAGCAGCTTAGGGGGTAATGAGCAGTTCTTC
>TRBV6-2/TRBV6-3|NA|TRBJ2-7|NA
CASIPGTPTYEQYF
TGTGCCAGCATCCCGGGGACACCTACCTACGAGCAGTACTTC
>TRBV28|NA|TRBJ2-2|TRBD2
CASRLRRTSDSGELFF
TGTGCCAGCAGACTTCGTAGGACTAGCGACTCCGGGGAGCTGTTTTTT
>TRBV19|NA|TRBJ2-7|TRBD1
CASSPGQGSSYEQYF
TGTGCCAGTAGTCCCGGACAGGGGAGCTCCTACGAGCAGTACTTC
>TRBV19|NA|TRBJ1-3|TRBD1
CASSIHRGQAGNTIYF
TGTGCCAGTAGTATCCACAGGGGGCAGGCTGGAAACACCATATATTTT
>TRBV5-1|NA|TRBJ1-3|NA
CASSFQGSGNTIYF
TGCGCCAGCAGTTTTCAGGGAAGTGGAAACACCATATATTTT
>TRBV24-1|NA|TRBJ1-1|NA
CATSAGKGTEAFF
TGTGCCACCAGTGCGGGGAAGGGTACTGAAGCTTTCTTT
>TRBV4-2|few|TRBJ2-7|TRBD2
CASSQELAGSYEQYF
TGTGCCAGCAGCCAAGAACTAGCGGGTTCCTACGAGCAGTACTTC
>TRBV11-3|NA|TRBJ2-2|TRBD2
CASSTHRLAEENTGELFF
TGTGCCAGCAGCACACATAGACTAGCGGAGGAGAACACCGGGGAGCTGTTTTTT
>TRBV15|NA|TRBJ1-6|NA
CATSERGGGSPLHF
TGTGCCACCAGCGAAAGGGGGGGTGGTTCACCCCTCCACTTT
>TRBV19|NA|TRBJ2-1|TRBD2
CASSISGGGWYEQFF
TGTGCCAGTAGTATCAGCGGGGGGGGCTGGTATGAGCAGTTCTTC
>TRBV5-8|NA|TRBJ2-3|NA
CASSFGGATDTQYF
TGTGCCAGCAGCTTTGGCGGGGCCACAGATACGCAGTATTTT
>TRBV4-1|NA|TRBJ2-2|NA
CASSQDQVTGELFF
TGCGCCAGCAGCCAAGATCAGGTTACCGGGGAGCTGTTTTTT
>TRBV14|few|TRBJ1-6|TRBD1
CASSGGQAFNSPLHF
TGTGCCAGCAGCGGGGGACAGGCCTTCAATTCACCCCTCCACTTT